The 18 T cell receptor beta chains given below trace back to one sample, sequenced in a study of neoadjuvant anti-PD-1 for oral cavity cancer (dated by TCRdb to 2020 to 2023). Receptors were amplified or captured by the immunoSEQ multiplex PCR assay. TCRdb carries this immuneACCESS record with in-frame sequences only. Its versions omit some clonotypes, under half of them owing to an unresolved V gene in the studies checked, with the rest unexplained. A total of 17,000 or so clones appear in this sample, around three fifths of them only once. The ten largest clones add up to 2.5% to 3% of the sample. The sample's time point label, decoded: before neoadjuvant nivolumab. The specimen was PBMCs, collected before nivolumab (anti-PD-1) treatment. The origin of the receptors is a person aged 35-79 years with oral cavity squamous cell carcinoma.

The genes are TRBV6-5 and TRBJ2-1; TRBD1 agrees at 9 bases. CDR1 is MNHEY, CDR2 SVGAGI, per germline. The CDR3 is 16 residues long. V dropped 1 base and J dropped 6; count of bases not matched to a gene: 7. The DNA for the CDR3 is TGTGCCAGCAGTTACTTCCGGACAGGGGATGGCAATGAGCAGTTCTTC. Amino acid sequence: CASSYFRTGDGNEQFF.

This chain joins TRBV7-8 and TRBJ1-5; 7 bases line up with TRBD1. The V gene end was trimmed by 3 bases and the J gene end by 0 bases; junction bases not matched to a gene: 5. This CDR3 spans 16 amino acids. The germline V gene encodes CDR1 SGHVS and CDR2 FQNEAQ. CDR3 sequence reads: CASSFGQADSNQPQHF. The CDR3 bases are TGTGCCAGCAGCTTTGGACAGGCGGATAGCAATCAGCCCCAGCATTTT.

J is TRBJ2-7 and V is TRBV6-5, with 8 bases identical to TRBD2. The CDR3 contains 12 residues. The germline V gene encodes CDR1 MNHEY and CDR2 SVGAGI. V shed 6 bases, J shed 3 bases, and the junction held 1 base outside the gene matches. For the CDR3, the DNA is TGTGCCAGCAGGACTAGCGTCTACGAGCAGTACTTC. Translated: CASRTSVYEQYF.

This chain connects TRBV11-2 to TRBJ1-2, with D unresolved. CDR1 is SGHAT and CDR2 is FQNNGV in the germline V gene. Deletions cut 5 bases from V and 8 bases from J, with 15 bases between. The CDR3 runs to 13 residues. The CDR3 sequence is CASSASRILGYTF. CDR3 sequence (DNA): TGTGCCAGCAGCGCGAGTCGTATTCTGGGCTACACCTTC. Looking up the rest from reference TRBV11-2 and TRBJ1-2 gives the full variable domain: EAGVAQSPRYKIIEKRQSVAFWCNPISGHATLYWYQQILGQGPKLLIQFQNNGVVDDSQLPKDRFSAERLKGVDSTLKIQPAKLEDSAVYLCASSASRILGYTFGSGTRLTVV.

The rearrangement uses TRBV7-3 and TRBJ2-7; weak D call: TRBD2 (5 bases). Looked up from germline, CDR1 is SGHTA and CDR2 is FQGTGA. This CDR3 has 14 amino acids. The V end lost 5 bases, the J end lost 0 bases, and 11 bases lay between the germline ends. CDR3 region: CASSAQSGSYEQYF. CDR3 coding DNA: TGTGCCAGCAGCGCCCAGAGCGGCTCCTACGAGCAGTACTTC. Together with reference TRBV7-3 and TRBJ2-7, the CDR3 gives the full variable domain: GAGVSQTPSNKVTEKGKYVELRCDPISGHTALYWYRQSLGQGPEFLIYFQGTGAADDSGLPNDRFFAVRPEGSVSTLKIQRTERGDSAVYLCASSAQSGSYEQYFGPGTRLTVT.

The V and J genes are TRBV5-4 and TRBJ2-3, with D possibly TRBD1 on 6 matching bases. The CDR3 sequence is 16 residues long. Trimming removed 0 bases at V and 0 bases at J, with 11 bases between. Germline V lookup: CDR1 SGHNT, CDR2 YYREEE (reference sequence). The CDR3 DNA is TGTGCCAGCAGCTTGGGATCTAGGGGGAGCACAGATACGCAGTATTTT. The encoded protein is CASSLGSRGSTDTQYF.

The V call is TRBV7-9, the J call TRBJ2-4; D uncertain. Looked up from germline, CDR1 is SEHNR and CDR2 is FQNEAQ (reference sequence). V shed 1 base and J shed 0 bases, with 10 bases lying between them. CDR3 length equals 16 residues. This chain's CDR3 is CASSLDGILAKNIQYF. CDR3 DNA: TGTGCCAGCAGCTTAGACGGCATCCTAGCCAAAAACATTCAGTACTTC.

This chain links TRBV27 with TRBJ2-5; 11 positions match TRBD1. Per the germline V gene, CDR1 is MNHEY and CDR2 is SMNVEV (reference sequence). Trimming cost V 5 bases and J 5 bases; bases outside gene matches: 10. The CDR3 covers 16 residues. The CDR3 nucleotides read TGTGCCAGCAGTGCCGGACAGGGGGCCCTAAGGGAGACCCAGTACTTC. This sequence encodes CASSAGQGALRETQYF.

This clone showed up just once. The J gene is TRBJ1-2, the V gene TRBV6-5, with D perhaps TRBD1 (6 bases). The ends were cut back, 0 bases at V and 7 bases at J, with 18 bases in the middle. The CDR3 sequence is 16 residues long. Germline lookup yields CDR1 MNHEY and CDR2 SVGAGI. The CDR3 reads CASSYSFGPGETGYTF. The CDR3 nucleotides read TGTGCCAGCAGTTACTCGTTTGGGCCAGGGGAAACTGGCTACACCTTC.

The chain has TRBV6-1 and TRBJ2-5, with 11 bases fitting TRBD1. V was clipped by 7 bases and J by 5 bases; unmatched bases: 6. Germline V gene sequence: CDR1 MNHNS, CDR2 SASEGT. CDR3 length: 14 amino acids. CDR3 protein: CASNGQGAGETQYF. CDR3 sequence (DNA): TGTGCCAGCAACGGACAGGGGGCAGGGGAGACCCAGTACTTC.

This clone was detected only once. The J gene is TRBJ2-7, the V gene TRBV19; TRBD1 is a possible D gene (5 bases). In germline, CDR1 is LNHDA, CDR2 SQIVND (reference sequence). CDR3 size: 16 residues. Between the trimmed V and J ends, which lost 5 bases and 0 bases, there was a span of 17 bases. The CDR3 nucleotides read TGTGCCAGTAGTGACCCCAGGGCGGCAGCCTCCTACGAGCAGTACTTC. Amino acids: CASSDPRAAASYEQYF.

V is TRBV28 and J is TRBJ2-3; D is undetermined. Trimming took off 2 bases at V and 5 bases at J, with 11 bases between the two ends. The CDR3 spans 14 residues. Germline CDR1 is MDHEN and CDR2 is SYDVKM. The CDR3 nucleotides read TGTGCCAGCAGTTTAGGGCCTCCATTAGATACGCAGTATTTT. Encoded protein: CASSLGPPLDTQYF.

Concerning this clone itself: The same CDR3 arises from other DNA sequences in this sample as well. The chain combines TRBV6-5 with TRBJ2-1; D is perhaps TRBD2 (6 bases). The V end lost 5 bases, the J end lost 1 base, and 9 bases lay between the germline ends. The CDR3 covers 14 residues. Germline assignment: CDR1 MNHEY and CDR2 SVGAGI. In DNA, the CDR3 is TGTGCCAGCAGTCGCCGGGAGTCCTACAATGAGCAGTTCTTC. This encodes CASSRRESYNEQFF.

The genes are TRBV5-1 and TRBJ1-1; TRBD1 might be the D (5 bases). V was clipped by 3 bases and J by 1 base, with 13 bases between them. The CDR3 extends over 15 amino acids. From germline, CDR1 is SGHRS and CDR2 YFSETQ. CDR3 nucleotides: TGCGCCAGCAGCTCCACGGGACCGCCGAACACTGAAGCTTTCTTT. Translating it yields CASSSTGPPNTEAFF.

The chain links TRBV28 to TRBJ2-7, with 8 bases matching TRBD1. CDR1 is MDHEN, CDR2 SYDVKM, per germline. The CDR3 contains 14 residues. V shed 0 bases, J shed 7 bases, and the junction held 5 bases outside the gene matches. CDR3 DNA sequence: TGTGCCAGCAGTTTATGGCAGGGGGCATCAGAGCAGTACTTC. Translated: CASSLWQGASEQYF. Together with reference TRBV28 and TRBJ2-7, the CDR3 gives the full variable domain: DVKVTQSSRYLVKRTGEKVFLECVQDMDHENMFWYRQDPGLGLRLIYFSYDVKMKEKGDIPEGYSVSREKKERFSLILESASTNQTSMYLCASSLWQGASEQYFGPGTRLTVT.

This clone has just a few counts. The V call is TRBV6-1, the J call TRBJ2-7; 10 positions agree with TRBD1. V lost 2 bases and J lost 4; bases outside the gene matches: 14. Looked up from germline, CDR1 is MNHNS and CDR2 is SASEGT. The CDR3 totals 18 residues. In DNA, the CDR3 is TGTGCCAGCAGTGAAATAGTTGGCCCGACAGGGGGCAAGTACGAGCAGTACTTC. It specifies CASSEIVGPTGGKYEQYF.

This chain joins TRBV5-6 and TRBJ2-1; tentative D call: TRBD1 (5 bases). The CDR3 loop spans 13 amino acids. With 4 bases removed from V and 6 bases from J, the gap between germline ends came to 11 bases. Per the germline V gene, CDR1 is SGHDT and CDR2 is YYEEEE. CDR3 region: CASSPRVSNEQFF. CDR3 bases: TGTGCCAGCAGCCCCAGGGTCAGCAATGAGCAGTTCTTC.

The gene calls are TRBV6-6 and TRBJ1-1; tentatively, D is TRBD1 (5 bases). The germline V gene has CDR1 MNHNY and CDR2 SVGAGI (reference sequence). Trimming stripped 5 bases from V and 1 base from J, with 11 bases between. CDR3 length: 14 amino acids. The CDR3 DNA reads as TGTGCCAGCAGTGATGGGACGGCGAACACTGAAGCTTTCTTT. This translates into CASSDGTANTEAFF.